This T cell receptor beta chain was recorded in a study of T cell repertoires in cytomegalovirus infection. Study in general: The public TCR beta signatures pointed to both CMV infection and matching HLA type. Notes on the study in general: Dominant in the ex vivo response were TCR beta clonotypes restricted by HLA-C and specific for CMV.

The table lists this clonotype with a few counts. The antigen remains undetermined. TCRdb reprocessed the reads with MiXCR, giving one entry per CDR3 protein. This sample has about 300,000 distinct CDR3 sequences, with about 9.1% found just once. Sequencing was done on a sample of PBMCs. This clonotype was sampled from a human donor in good health (CMV status not recorded). Some clones in this sample may be carry-over from other donors' samples.

CDR3 nucleotides: TGTGCCAGCAGTCTGGGACGCCACTCTGGGGCCAACGTCCTGACTTTC. This gives the protein CASSLGRHSGANVLTF. This sequence joins TRBV12-3 or TRBV12-4 and TRBJ2-6, with D perhaps being TRBD1 or TRBD2 (5 bases each). The CDR3 loop spans 16 amino acids. Deletions cut 5 bases from V and 0 bases from J, with 11 bases between.